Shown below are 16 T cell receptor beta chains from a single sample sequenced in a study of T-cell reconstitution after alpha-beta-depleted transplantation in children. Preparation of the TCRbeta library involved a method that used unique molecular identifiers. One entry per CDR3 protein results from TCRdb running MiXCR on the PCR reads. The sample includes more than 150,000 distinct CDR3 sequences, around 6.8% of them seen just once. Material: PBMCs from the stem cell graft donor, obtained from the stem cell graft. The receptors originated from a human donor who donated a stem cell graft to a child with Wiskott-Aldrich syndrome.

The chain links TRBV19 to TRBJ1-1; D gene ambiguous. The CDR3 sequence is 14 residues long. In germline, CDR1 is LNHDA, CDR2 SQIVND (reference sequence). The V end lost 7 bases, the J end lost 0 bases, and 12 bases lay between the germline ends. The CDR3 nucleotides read TGTGCCAGTAATACAGTGGGGATGAACACTGAAGCTTTCTTT. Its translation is CASNTVGMNTEAFF.

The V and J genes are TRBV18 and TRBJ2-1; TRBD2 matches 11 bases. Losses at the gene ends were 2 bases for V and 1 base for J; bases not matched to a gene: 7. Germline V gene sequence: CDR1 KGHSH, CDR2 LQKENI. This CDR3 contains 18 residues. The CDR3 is CASSPASGRSRSYNEQFF. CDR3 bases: TGTGCCAGCTCACCAGCTAGCGGGAGGTCTCGGTCCTACAATGAGCAGTTCTTC.

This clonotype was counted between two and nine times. The CDR3 nucleotides are TGTGCCAGCAGCTTAGCCGAGACAGGGGGCGACTATGGCTACACCTTC. It is translated as CASSLAETGGDYGYTF. The chain couples TRBV7-9 to TRBJ1-2; 10 positions agree with TRBD1. The CDR3 extends over 16 amino acids. Germline assignment: CDR1 SEHNR and CDR2 FQNEAQ (reference sequence). Trimming at V came to 0 bases and at J to 3 bases, leaving 4 bases not matched to a gene.

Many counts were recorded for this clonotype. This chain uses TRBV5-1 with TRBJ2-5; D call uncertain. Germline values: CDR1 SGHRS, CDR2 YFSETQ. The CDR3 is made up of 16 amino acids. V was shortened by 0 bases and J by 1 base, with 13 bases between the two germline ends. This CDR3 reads CASSLALQRSQETQYF. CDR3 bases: TGCGCCAGCAGCTTGGCCCTTCAGCGAAGCCAAGAGACCCAGTACTTC.

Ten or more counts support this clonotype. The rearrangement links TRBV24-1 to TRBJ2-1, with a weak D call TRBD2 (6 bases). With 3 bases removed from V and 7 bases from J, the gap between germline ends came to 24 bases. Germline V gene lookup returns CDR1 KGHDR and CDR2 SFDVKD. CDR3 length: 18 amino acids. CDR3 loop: CATSDPRDLGSLVNEQFF. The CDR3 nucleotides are TGTGCCACCAGTGATCCCAGGGACCTCGGGAGTCTTGTAAATGAGCAGTTCTTC.

In DNA, the CDR3 is TGTGCCAGCAGCCGCCGGGACTCTTCTGGGGGGAATGAGCAGTTCTTC. As protein: CASSRRDSSGGNEQFF. The chain couples TRBV13 to TRBJ2-1, with D maybe TRBD2 (6 bases). Germline values: CDR1 PRHDT, CDR2 FYEKMQ (reference sequence). CDR3 length: 16 amino acids. The V and J ends lost 5 bases and 7 bases respectively, with 21 bases between them.

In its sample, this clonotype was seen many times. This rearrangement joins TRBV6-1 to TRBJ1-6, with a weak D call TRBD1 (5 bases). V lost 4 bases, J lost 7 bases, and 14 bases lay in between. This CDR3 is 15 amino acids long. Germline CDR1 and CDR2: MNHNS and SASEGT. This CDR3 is CASSARDGQNSPLHF. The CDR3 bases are TGTGCCAGCAGTGCCCGGGACGGCCAAAATTCACCCCTCCACTTT.

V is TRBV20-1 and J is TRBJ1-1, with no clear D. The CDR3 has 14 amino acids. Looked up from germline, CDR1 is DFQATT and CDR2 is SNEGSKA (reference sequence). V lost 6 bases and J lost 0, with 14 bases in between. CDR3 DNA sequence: TGCAGTGCAGTTCCAGGAAATATGAACACTGAAGCTTTCTTT. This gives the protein CSAVPGNMNTEAFF.

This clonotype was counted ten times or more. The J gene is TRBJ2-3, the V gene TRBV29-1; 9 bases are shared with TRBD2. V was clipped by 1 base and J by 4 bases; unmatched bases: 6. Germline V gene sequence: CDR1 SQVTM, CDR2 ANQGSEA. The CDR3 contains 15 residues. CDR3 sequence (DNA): TGCAGCGTTGAAGGGATAGCGGGAGCCCCAGATACGCAGTATTTT. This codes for CSVEGIAGAPDTQYF.

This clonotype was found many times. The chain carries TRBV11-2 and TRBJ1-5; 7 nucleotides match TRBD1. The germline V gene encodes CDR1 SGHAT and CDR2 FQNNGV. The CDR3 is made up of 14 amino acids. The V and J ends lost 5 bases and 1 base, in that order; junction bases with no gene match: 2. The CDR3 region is CASSAGQSNQPQHF. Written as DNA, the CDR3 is TGTGCCAGCAGCGCGGGACAGAGCAATCAGCCCCAGCATTTT.

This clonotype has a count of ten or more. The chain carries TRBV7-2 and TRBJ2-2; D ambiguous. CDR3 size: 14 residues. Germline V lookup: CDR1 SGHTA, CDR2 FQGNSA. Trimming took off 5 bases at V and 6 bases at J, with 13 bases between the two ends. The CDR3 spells CASSPHGSPGELFF. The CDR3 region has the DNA TGTGCCAGCAGCCCCCATGGGTCCCCCGGGGAGCTGTTTTTT.

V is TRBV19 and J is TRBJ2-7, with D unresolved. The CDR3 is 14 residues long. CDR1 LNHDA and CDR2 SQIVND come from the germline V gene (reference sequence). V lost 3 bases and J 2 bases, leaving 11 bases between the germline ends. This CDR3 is CASSIDTNAYEQYF. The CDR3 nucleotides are TGTGCCAGTAGTATCGACACGAACGCCTACGAGCAGTACTTC.

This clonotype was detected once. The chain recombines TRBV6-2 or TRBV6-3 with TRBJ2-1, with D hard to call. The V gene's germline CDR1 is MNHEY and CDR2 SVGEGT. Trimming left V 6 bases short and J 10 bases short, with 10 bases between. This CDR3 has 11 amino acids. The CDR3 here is CASSMLTEQFF. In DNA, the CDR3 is TGTGCCAGCAGCATGCTGACCGAGCAGTTCTTC.

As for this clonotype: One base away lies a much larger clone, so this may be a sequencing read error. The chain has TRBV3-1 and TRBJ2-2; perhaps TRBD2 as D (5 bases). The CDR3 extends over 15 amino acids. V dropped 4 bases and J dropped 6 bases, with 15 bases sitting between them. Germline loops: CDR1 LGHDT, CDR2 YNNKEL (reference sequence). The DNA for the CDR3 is TGTGCCAGCAGCCTACCTACAAGGCGGGCCGGGGAGCTGTTTTTT. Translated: CASSLPTRRAGELFF.

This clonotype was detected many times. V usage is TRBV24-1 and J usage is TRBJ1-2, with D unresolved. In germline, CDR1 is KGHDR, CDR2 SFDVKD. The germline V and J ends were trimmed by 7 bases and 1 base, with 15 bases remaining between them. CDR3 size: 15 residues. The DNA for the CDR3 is TGTGCCACCAGCGACTTCGACGGATTTAACTATGGCTACACCTTC. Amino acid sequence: CATSDFDGFNYGYTF.

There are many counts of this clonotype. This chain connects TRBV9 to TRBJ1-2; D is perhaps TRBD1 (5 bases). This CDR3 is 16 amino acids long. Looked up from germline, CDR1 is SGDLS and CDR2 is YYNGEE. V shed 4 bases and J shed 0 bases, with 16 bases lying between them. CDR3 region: CASSLEGRQTNYGYTF. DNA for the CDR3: TGTGCCAGCAGCCTAGAGGGACGCCAAACTAACTATGGCTACACCTTC. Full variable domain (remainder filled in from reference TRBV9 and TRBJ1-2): DSGVTQTPKHLITATGQRVTLRCSPRSGDLSVYWYQQSLDQGLQFLIQYYNGEERAKGNILERFSAQQFPDLHSELNLSSLELGDSALYFCASSLEGRQTNYGYTFGSGTRLTVV.